This passage covers 15 T cell receptor beta chains from one sample sequenced in a study of blood T cell repertoires in COVID-19 (dated by TCRdb to 2019 to 2021). Library preparation used the immunoSEQ multiplex PCR assay. The immuneACCESS repertoire file appears here via TCRdb, limited to in-frame rearrangements. These files lack a portion of the clones; in checked studies, under half of the deficit traces to unresolved V genes, and the cause of the others is not known. The sample data list more than 90,000 clones, and roughly 87% of these were observed just once. In total, the top ten clones hold approximately 7.7% of the sample. What was sequenced was peripheral blood. All receptors come from a human donor in a cohort sampled during active COVID-19.

The CDR3: CASSPTEGRASNTEAFF. In nucleotides, the CDR3 is TGTGCCAGCAGTCCCACGGAGGGCAGGGCTTCGAACACTGAAGCTTTCTTT. V and J are TRBV28 and TRBJ1-1; D is perhaps TRBD1 (5 bases). This CDR3 is built from 17 residues. Trimming removed 5 bases from V and 1 base from J, with 20 bases in between. CDR1 is MDHEN and CDR2 is SYDVKM in the germline V gene. The full variable domain, completed using reference TRBV28 and TRBJ1-1, is DVKVTQSSRYLVKRTGEKVFLECVQDMDHENMFWYRQDPGLGLRLIYFSYDVKMKEKGDIPEGYSVSREKKERFSLILESASTNQTSMYLCASSPTEGRASNTEAFFGQGTRLTVV.

This clone was seen more than once but under ten times. The chain employs TRBV4-1 and TRBJ2-2, with D uncertain. Germline CDR1 MGHRA, CDR2 YSYEKL. The CDR3 is 13 amino acids. Deletions cut 4 bases from V and 0 bases from J, with 3 bases between. CDR3 sequence (DNA): TGCGCCAGCAGCCTAGCGAACACCGGGGAGCTGTTTTTT. Its protein product is CASSLANTGELFF.

The chain is built from TRBV4-1 and TRBJ2-7, with 10 bases that match TRBD2. CDR3 size: 16 residues. Germline V gene lookup returns CDR1 MGHRA and CDR2 YSYEKL. Unmatched junction bases numbered 18, after V lost 4 bases and J lost 12 bases. The CDR3 sequence: CASSPQGASGSAYLYF. For the CDR3, the DNA is TGCGCCAGCAGCCCCCAGGGTGCTAGCGGGAGCGCGTATTTGTACTTC.

This rearrangement joins TRBV5-6 to TRBJ1-6; possible D gene TRBD1, 5 bases. V lost 1 base to trimming and J lost 8 bases, with 13 bases between them. Germline V CDR1 and CDR2: SGHDT, YYEEEE. This CDR3 is 15 amino acids long. The CDR3 region is CASSLWGVVHSPLHF. The CDR3 DNA reads as TGTGCCAGCAGCTTGTGGGGGGTGGTTCATTCACCCCTCCACTTT.

The chain has TRBV2 and TRBJ1-2; 9 bases fit TRBD1. Germline CDR1 and CDR2: SNHLY and FYNNEI. The CDR3 is made up of 14 amino acids. V lost 7 bases, J lost 4 bases, and 7 bases stayed unmatched. CDR3 residues: CASTIRDRVYGYTF. Written as DNA, the CDR3 is TGTGCCAGCACCATCCGGGACAGGGTCTATGGCTACACCTTC.

The rearrangement links TRBV15 to TRBJ2-7; D might be TRBD1 (6 bases). V was shortened by 1 base and J by 5 bases, with 12 bases between the two germline ends. This CDR3 comprises 14 residues. Per germline, CDR1 LNHNV and CDR2 YYDKDF (reference sequence). The CDR3 loop reads CATSRGDKANEQYF. The DNA for the CDR3 is TGTGCCACCAGCAGAGGGGACAAAGCAAACGAGCAGTACTTC.

Details on this clone: With a much larger clone just one base away, this may be a read error. Other nucleotide sequences in the sample specify the same CDR3. This sequence joins TRBV19 and TRBJ1-1; TRBD1 might be the D (6 bases). Per germline, CDR1 LNHDA and CDR2 SQIVND (reference sequence). Trimming left V 2 bases short and J 3 bases short, with 7 bases between. There are 13 residues in the CDR3. As DNA, the CDR3 is TGTGCCAGTAGTATAAAGGGGGACACTGAAGCTTTCTTT. It translates to CASSIKGDTEAFF. The variable domain in full, completed from reference TRBV19 and TRBJ1-1, reads DGGITQSPKYLFRKEGQNVTLSCEQNLNHDAMYWYRQDPGQGLRLIYYSQIVNDFQKGDIAEGYSVSREKKESFPLTVTSAQKNPTAFYLCASSIKGDTEAFFGQGTRLTVV.

The V gene is TRBV7-2, the J gene TRBJ1-3; a possible D gene is TRBD1 (6 bases). The CDR3 contains 14 residues. Trimming shortened V by 5 bases and J by 1 base, and 9 bases separated the two germline ends. Germline assignment: CDR1 SGHTA and CDR2 FQGNSA. The CDR3 region is CASSNTGSGNTIYF. Written as DNA, the CDR3 is TGTGCCAGCAGCAATACAGGGTCTGGAAACACCATATATTTT.

V usage is TRBV18 and J usage is TRBJ2-7; 8 bases agree with TRBD1. The germline CDR1 and CDR2 sequences are KGHSH and LQKENI. The CDR3 is made up of 15 amino acids. V was clipped by 3 bases and J by 3 bases; unmatched bases: 7. The CDR3 protein is CASSPQGGQDYEQYF. Written as DNA, the CDR3 is TGTGCCAGCTCACCTCAGGGGGGACAGGACTACGAGCAGTACTTC.

This chain links TRBV29-1 with TRBJ1-1; unclear D gene. Germline assignment: CDR1 SQVTM and CDR2 ANQGSEA. CDR3 size: 13 residues. V was shortened by 0 bases and J by 4 bases, with 9 bases between the two germline ends. CDR3 residues: CSVEDSPSTEAFF. The DNA of the CDR3 is TGCAGCGTTGAAGATAGCCCATCCACTGAAGCTTTCTTT.

The chain recombines TRBV28 with TRBJ1-5, with a weak D call TRBD1 (5 bases). CDR3 size: 14 residues. Germline CDR1 and CDR2: MDHEN and SYDVKM. V dropped 3 bases and J dropped 3 bases, with 9 bases sitting between them. CDR3 sequence (DNA): TGTGCCAGCAGTTTCGGGGGAATCAATCAGCCCCAGCATTTT. This translates into CASSFGGINQPQHF.

The chain employs TRBV13 and TRBJ2-7, with TRBD2 matching over 8 bases. Per the germline V gene, CDR1 is PRHDT and CDR2 is FYEKMQ (reference sequence). V gave up 8 bases and J gave up 0 bases; unmatched junction bases: 6. The CDR3 runs 14 residues. The CDR3 DNA is TGTGCCAGCTTGAGGCGGGAGGACTCCTACGAGCAGTACTTC. Translation: CASLRREDSYEQYF.

In its sample, this clone was seen once. V gene TRBV5-1 combines with J gene TRBJ1-4; 8 bases are shared with TRBD1. This CDR3 comprises 15 residues. The trim removed 3 bases at V and 10 bases at J, leaving 11 bases unmatched. The germline gives CDR1 SGHRS, CDR2 YFSETQ. CDR3 sequence: CASSYGQGEWGKLFF. The CDR3 DNA is TGCGCCAGCAGCTACGGACAGGGTGAATGGGGAAAACTGTTTTTT.

This rearrangement joins TRBV5-4 to TRBJ2-7; 10 bases agree with TRBD2. After removal of 0 bases from V and 3 bases from J, the junction contained 9 bases not matched to a gene. Per germline, CDR1 SGHNT and CDR2 YYREEE (reference sequence). The CDR3 runs to 17 residues. The CDR3 sequence: CASSLGIGASGSYEQYF. Here the CDR3 DNA reads TGTGCCAGCAGCTTGGGAATAGGGGCTAGCGGGAGCTACGAGCAGTACTTC.

V is TRBV30 and J is TRBJ1-2, with 10 positions matching TRBD1. The CDR3 consists of 15 residues. From germline, CDR1 is GTSNPN and CDR2 SVGIG (reference sequence). The trim removed 2 bases at V and 7 bases at J, leaving 10 bases unmatched. CDR3 residues: CAWSRTGQGTGGYTF. For the CDR3, the DNA is TGTGCCTGGAGTAGAACGGGACAGGGGACGGGTGGCTACACCTTC.